The 32 T cell receptor beta chains listed next were all sequenced from one sample in a study of cytomegalovirus exposure and HLA in healthy donors. Profiling relied on immunoSEQ multiplex PCR, and the TCRdb table lists in-frame clones only, not all of them. The sample carries about 64,000 clones, about 91% recorded once. The specimen was PBMCs. The receptors shown here come from a woman aged 18-30 years in good health and CMV-seronegative.

This clone has a single count. The V call is TRBV11-2, the J call TRBJ2-1; D remains unclear. In germline, CDR1 is SGHAT, CDR2 FQNNGV. There are 11 residues in the CDR3. The V end was cut by 2 bases, the J end by 14 bases, with 10 bases between. The CDR3 DNA reads as TGTGCCAGCAGCTTACACAGATGGAAGTTCTTC. Translation: CASSLHRWKFF.

The J gene is TRBJ2-2, the V gene TRBV6-1; the match to TRBD1 covers 9 bases. This CDR3 has 15 amino acids. From germline, CDR1 is MNHNS and CDR2 SASEGT. V shed 4 bases, J shed 4 bases, and the junction held 4 bases outside the gene matches. The CDR3 loop is CASSVVDRGTGELFF. The CDR3 nucleotides read TGTGCCAGCAGTGTCGTGGACAGGGGCACCGGGGAGCTGTTTTTT.

The chain has TRBV19 and TRBJ2-1; TRBD1 is a possible D gene (5 bases). CDR3 length: 13 residues. Germline CDR1 reads LNHDA; CDR2 reads SQIVND (reference sequence). Deletions cut 4 bases from V and 3 bases from J, with 7 bases between. CDR3 protein: CASSKGNYNEQFF. CDR3 nucleotides: TGTGCCAGTAGTAAGGGGAACTACAATGAGCAGTTCTTC.

V and J are TRBV28 and TRBJ2-7, with 10 positions matching TRBD2. CDR3 length equals 16 residues. Trimming cost V 6 bases and J 4 bases; bases outside gene matches: 12. Germline V gene data show CDR1 as MDHEN and CDR2 as SYDVKM. CDR3 residues: CASSRNPRTSGYEQYF. DNA for the CDR3: TGTGCCAGCAGCCGAAACCCTAGGACTAGCGGATACGAGCAGTACTTC. The full variable domain, with the rest looked up from reference TRBV28 and TRBJ2-7, is DVKVTQSSRYLVKRTGEKVFLECVQDMDHENMFWYRQDPGLGLRLIYFSYDVKMKEKGDIPEGYSVSREKKERFSLILESASTNQTSMYLCASSRNPRTSGYEQYFGPGTRLTVT.

As to this clone: No DNA is shown, since the ends of the CDR3 on it are uncertain; the CDR3 is the one TCRdb lists. The chain recombines TRBV21-1 with TRBJ1-6. TRBV21-1 is a documented pseudogene. The CDR3 sequence runs 16 residues, both termini included. This CDR3 is CASRDGGYRCNSPLHF.

The rearrangement joins TRBV6-5 to TRBJ1-3; 8 bases fit TRBD1. V lost 6 bases and J lost 4; bases outside the gene matches: 8. CDR3 length equals 15 residues. From germline, CDR1 is MNHEY and CDR2 SVGAGI. The CDR3 reads CASRRDRGSGNTIYF. Written as DNA, the CDR3 is TGTGCCAGCAGGCGAGACAGGGGAAGCGGAAACACCATATATTTT.

This rearrangement joins TRBV4-3 to TRBJ2-1; D might be TRBD1 (6 bases). This CDR3 is built from 15 residues. CDR1 and CDR2 (germline): LGHNA, YSLEER. V was trimmed by 0 bases and J by 2 bases, leaving 8 bases between them. CDR3 sequence: CASSQEQGTYNEQFF. The CDR3 nucleotides read TGCGCCAGCAGCCAAGAACAGGGAACCTACAATGAGCAGTTCTTC.

CDR3 protein: CASRRTSGTGELFF. CDR3 nucleotide sequence: TGTGCCAGCAGACGGACTAGCGGTACCGGGGAGCTGTTTTTT. The V call is TRBV6-5, the J call TRBJ2-2, with 10 bases identical to TRBD2. There are 14 residues in the CDR3. CDR1 and CDR2 from the germline V gene are MNHEY and SVGAGI. V dropped 6 bases and J dropped 5; count of bases not matched to a gene: 3.

V gene TRBV28 combines with J gene TRBJ1-5; 7 positions agree with TRBD1. Germline values: CDR1 MDHEN, CDR2 SYDVKM. The CDR3 length is 15 residues. The ends lost 2 bases at V and 2 bases at J; junction bases unmatched: 3. Written as DNA, the CDR3 is TGTGCCAGCAGTTTAGCCGGGACAGGCAATCAGCCCCAGCATTTT. It translates to CASSLAGTGNQPQHF.

This clone was observed a single time. V and J are TRBV11-2 and TRBJ1-3; D remains ambiguous. The CDR3 is made up of 16 amino acids. Germline V gene sequence: CDR1 SGHAT, CDR2 FQNNGV. Trimming shortened V by 0 bases and J by 0 bases, and 9 bases separated the two germline ends. In DNA form, the CDR3 reads TGTGCCAGCAGCTTAGAGGCCCTCCCCTCTGGAAACACCATATATTTT. Translated, it gives CASSLEALPSGNTIYF. Supplemented by reference TRBV11-2 and TRBJ1-3, the full variable domain reads EAGVAQSPRYKIIEKRQSVAFWCNPISGHATLYWYQQILGQGPKLLIQFQNNGVVDDSQLPKDRFSAERLKGVDSTLKIQPAKLEDSAVYLCASSLEALPSGNTIYFGEGSWLTVV.

This clone was seen only once. The chain couples TRBV5-6 to TRBJ2-7, with D possibly matching TRBD1 (6 bases). CDR3 size: 17 residues. Trimming removed 1 base at V and 6 bases at J, with 23 bases between. Germline V lookup: CDR1 SGHDT, CDR2 YYEEEE. The DNA for the CDR3 is TGTGCCAGCAGCTTGATTTTTAGTGGGGGCGGTCTTGGCGAGCAGTACTTC. Its translation is CASSLIFSGGGLGEQYF.

The V and J genes are TRBV2 and TRBJ1-6, with D perhaps matching TRBD1 (5 bases). Germline V gives CDR1 SNHLY, CDR2 FYNNEI. This CDR3 has 14 amino acids. Trimming left V 2 bases short and J 12 bases short, with 14 bases between. The CDR3 DNA reads as TGTGCCAGCAGTGAAATACCAGGGTTAGAACCCCTCCACTTT. Protein: CASSEIPGLEPLHF. The variable domain in full, completed from reference TRBV2 and TRBJ1-6, reads EPEVTQTPSHQVTQMGQEVILRCVPISNHLYFYWYRQILGQKVEFLVSFYNNEISEKSEIFDDQFSVERPDGSNFTLKIRSTKLEDSAMYFCASSEIPGLEPLHFGNGTRLTVT.

The chain carries TRBV5-1 and TRBJ1-5; 9 nucleotides line up with TRBD1. V lost 4 bases and J lost 6; bases outside the gene matches: 2. Germline CDR1 and CDR2: SGHRS and YFSETQ. The CDR3 extends over 13 amino acids. The DNA for the CDR3 is TGCGCCAGCAGCCCGGACAGGGGTCAGCCCCAGCATTTT. The encoded protein is CASSPDRGQPQHF.

This sequence joins TRBV6-1 and TRBJ1-2; 7 nucleotides line up with TRBD1. CDR1 and CDR2 (germline): MNHNS, SASEGT. V trimming: 2 bases; J trimming: 5 bases; junction bases outside the gene matches: 17. This CDR3 region has 18 residues. The CDR3 loop reads CASSERWTGQSLEYGYTF. The CDR3 DNA reads TGTGCCAGCAGTGAAAGGTGGACGGGACAGTCTCTGGAATATGGCTACACCTTC.

The chain carries TRBV11-3 and TRBJ1-3; D possibly corresponds to TRBD1 (5 bases). V lost 3 bases, J lost 5 bases, and 11 bases lay in between. The CDR3 has 14 residues. Germline V gives CDR1 SGHNT, CDR2 YENEEA. The CDR3 DNA reads as TGTGCCAGCAGCTTTAAAGGGGATCGAAACACCATATATTTT. This sequence encodes CASSFKGDRNTIYF. The variable domain in full, with the rest retrieved from reference TRBV11-3 and TRBJ1-3, is EAGVVQSPRYKIIEKKQPVAFWCNPISGHNTLYWYLQNLGQGPELLIRYENEEAVDDSQLPKDRFSAERLKGVDSTLKIQPAELGDSAVYLCASSFKGDRNTIYFGEGSWLTVV.

This chain connects TRBV27 to TRBJ2-5, with 7 bases matching TRBD1. CDR1 MNHEY and CDR2 SMNVEV come from the germline V gene (reference sequence). This CDR3 spans 16 amino acids. The junction had 12 bases not matched to a gene; V was cut back by 7 bases and J by 1 base. The CDR3 nucleotides read TGTGCCAGCAAACCCCTAGACAGGGCGTCCCAAGAGACCCAGTACTTC. Its protein product is CASKPLDRASQETQYF.

This sequence joins TRBV5-1 and TRBJ2-7; D is possibly TRBD1 (6 bases). Looked up from germline, CDR1 is SGHRS and CDR2 is YFSETQ. Trimming removed 2 bases from V and 0 bases from J, with 9 bases in between. The CDR3 has 14 amino acids. The CDR3 sequence is CASSFMDSSYEQYF. The DNA for the CDR3 is TGCGCCAGCAGCTTCATGGACAGCTCCTACGAGCAGTACTTC.

Only one count was recorded for this clone. The chain combines TRBV28 with TRBJ2-7, with TRBD2 matching over 11 bases. The CDR3 totals 14 residues. Germline V gene sequence: CDR1 MDHEN, CDR2 SYDVKM. After removal of 5 bases from V and 3 bases from J, the junction contained 3 bases not matched to a gene. The CDR3 protein is CASSIGTSGYEQYF. CDR3 nucleotides: TGTGCCAGCAGTATAGGGACTAGCGGCTACGAGCAGTACTTC. The whole variable domain, filled in from reference TRBV28 and TRBJ2-7, reads DVKVTQSSRYLVKRTGEKVFLECVQDMDHENMFWYRQDPGLGLRLIYFSYDVKMKEKGDIPEGYSVSREKKERFSLILESASTNQTSMYLCASSIGTSGYEQYFGPGTRLTVT.

The chain couples TRBV5-1 to TRBJ2-2; 9 positions match TRBD1. CDR1 is SGHRS and CDR2 is YFSETQ in the germline V gene. The ends lost 4 bases at V and 6 bases at J; junction bases unmatched: 13. The CDR3 runs to 17 residues. CDR3: CASSLNPGQGFSGELFF. DNA of the CDR3: TGCGCCAGCAGCCTAAACCCGGGACAGGGTTTTTCCGGGGAGCTGTTTTTT.

The chain links TRBV6-1 to TRBJ2-3; a weak D match, TRBD1 (5 bases). V lost 8 bases, J lost 0 bases, and 9 bases lay in between. Germline lookup yields CDR1 MNHNS and CDR2 SASEGT. The CDR3 is 13 residues long. The CDR3 bases are TGTGCCAGCGGGGCAGGAAGCACAGATACGCAGTATTTT. The encoded protein is CASGAGSTDTQYF.

V is TRBV7-3 and J is TRBJ2-3; 11 nucleotides agree with TRBD1. V shed 4 bases and J 4 bases; nucleotides not matched to a gene: 1. The CDR3 has 14 amino acids. Germline V lookup: CDR1 SGHTA, CDR2 FQGTGA. Written as DNA, the CDR3 is TGTGCCAGCAGCTGGACAGGGGGCGCAGATACGCAGTATTTT. This codes for CASSWTGGADTQYF. Together with reference TRBV7-3 and TRBJ2-3, the CDR3 gives the full variable domain: GAGVSQTPSNKVTEKGKYVELRCDPISGHTALYWYRQSLGQGPEFLIYFQGTGAADDSGLPNDRFFAVRPEGSVSTLKIQRTERGDSAVYLCASSWTGGADTQYFGPGTRLTVL.

The genes are TRBV6-5 and TRBJ2-7; 8 bases are shared with TRBD2. The CDR3 contains 15 residues. J was trimmed by 2 bases and V by 9 bases; bases with no gene match: 12. Germline V gene data show CDR1 as MNHEY and CDR2 as SVGAGI. CDR3 sequence reads: CASSPGGRGPYEQYF. The CDR3 DNA reads TGTGCCAGTTCCCCGGGGGGGAGGGGACCCTACGAGCAGTACTTC.

This clone was seen a single time. The chain recombines TRBV6-5 with TRBJ2-6, with 8 nucleotides matching TRBD1. J gave up 3 bases and V 6 bases, and 4 bases lay outside the gene matches. The germline V gene has CDR1 MNHEY and CDR2 SVGAGI. The CDR3 spans 15 residues. The CDR3 here is CASSGQGGGANVLTF. The CDR3 DNA follows: TGTGCCAGCAGCGGACAGGGCGGTGGGGCCAACGTCCTGACTTTC.

The rearrangement joins TRBV30 to TRBJ1-3; D gene unclear. V lost 4 bases to trimming and J lost 4 bases, with 17 bases between them. The CDR3 totals 15 residues. Germline V gene sequence: CDR1 GTSNPN, CDR2 SVGIG (reference sequence). CDR3 coding DNA: TGTGCCTGGAATCCGTCGGCGGCGTCGGGAAACACCATATATTTT. Translating gives CAWNPSAASGNTIYF. Full variable domain (missing parts from reference TRBV30 and TRBJ1-3): SQTIHQWPATLVQPVGSPLSLECTVEGTSNPNLYWYRQAAGRGLQLLFYSVGIGQISSEVPQNLSASRPQDRQFILSSKKLLLSDSGFYLCAWNPSAASGNTIYFGEGSWLTVV.

This clone was counted a few times. V is TRBV11-2 and J is TRBJ1-2, with 9 bases matching TRBD1. CDR3 length: 16 residues. V dropped 2 bases and J dropped 5; count of bases not matched to a gene: 9. CDR1 is SGHAT and CDR2 is FQNNGV in the germline V gene. The CDR3 sequence: CASSLTGTGTFYGYTF. CDR3 bases: TGTGCCAGCAGCTTAACCGGGACAGGGACGTTTTATGGCTACACCTTC.

Comments on this clone: One junction end does not reproduce the germline sequence, and a read error may be involved. CDR3 DNA: TGTGCCAGTAGTTCTACTAGCGGGAACACCTACGGGCAGTACTTC. Translated, it gives CASSSTSGNTYGQYF. The chain recombines TRBV19 with TRBJ2-7, with 10 bases aligning to TRBD2. CDR3 length: 15 residues. CDR1 and CDR2 (germline): LNHDA, SQIVND (reference sequence).

J is TRBJ2-1 and V is TRBV10-3, with 7 bases aligning to TRBD2. Germline values: CDR1 ENHRY, CDR2 SYGVKD. The CDR3 has 14 amino acids. V trimming: 4 bases; J trimming: 6 bases; junction bases outside the gene matches: 6. DNA for the CDR3: TGTGCCATCAGTGGTCCGGCGGGAGTCAATGAGCAGTTCTTC. This encodes CAISGPAGVNEQFF.

Only one count was recorded for this clone. CDR3: CASRAGARSTEAFF. The CDR3 DNA follows: TGTGCCAGCAGGGCGGGGGCGCGGAGCACTGAAGCTTTCTTT. The V call is TRBV7-9, the J call TRBJ1-1; TRBD1 is a possible D gene (6 bases). The V end lost 6 bases, the J end lost 4 bases, and 15 bases lay between the germline ends. CDR3 length: 14 amino acids. CDR1 SEHNR and CDR2 FQNEAQ come from the germline V gene (reference sequence).

The chain joins TRBV10-3 to TRBJ1-2; D remains ambiguous. V was cut by 2 bases and J by 6 bases, with 10 bases left in between. The CDR3 loop spans 13 amino acids. Germline lookup yields CDR1 ENHRY and CDR2 SYGVKD. The CDR3: CAISEAERNGYTF. CDR3 in DNA: TGTGCCATCAGTGAGGCAGAAAGAAATGGCTACACCTTC.

This clone has just one count. The DNA for the CDR3 is TGTGCCAGCAGTTACGTAGCGGGAGAAACCCAAGATACGCAGTATTTT. Translation: CASSYVAGETQDTQYF. The chain is built from TRBV6-5 and TRBJ2-3; 9 bases agree with TRBD2. V was clipped by 2 bases and J by 5 bases; unmatched bases: 8. CDR1 is MNHEY and CDR2 is SVGAGI in the germline V gene. The CDR3 sequence is 16 residues long.

The chain links TRBV5-6 to TRBJ2-5, with D possibly being TRBD1 (6 bases). V was clipped by 2 bases and J by 3 bases, with 14 bases between them. CDR1 is SGHDT, CDR2 YYEEEE, per germline. CDR3 length equals 15 residues. The DNA for the CDR3 is TGTGCCAGCAGCTTACCAGGGGTGGGCGAAGAGACCCAGTACTTC. As protein: CASSLPGVGEETQYF.

V and J are TRBV29-1 and TRBJ2-5; tentative D call: TRBD1 (5 bases). Germline CDR1 is SQVTM and CDR2 is ANQGSEA. V lost 5 bases to trimming and J lost 4 bases, with 8 bases between them. This CDR3 has 11 residues. The CDR3 DNA follows: TGCAGCGTTACCGACAGAGAGACCCAGTACTTC. Translating gives CSVTDRETQYF.